Listed here are 29 T cell receptor beta chains from one sample, sequenced in a study of T-cell reconstitution after alpha-beta-depleted transplantation in children. Researchers prepared the TCRbeta library using unique molecular identifiers, the study reports. TCRdb reprocessed the PCR reads with MiXCR, giving one entry per CDR3 protein. The table has about 490,000 distinct CDR3 sequences, about 10% seen once; the top ten hold 2%. Material: PBMCs, obtained before TCRalphabeta/CD19-depleted stem cell transplant. The receptors come from a child under 10 years old with inherited bone marrow failure, due to receive a stem cell transplant.

This clonotype was recorded at least ten times. This rearrangement joins TRBV5-1 to TRBJ2-1; 11 positions match TRBD2. There are 17 residues in the CDR3. With V trimmed by 2 bases and J by 0 bases, 4 bases remained unmatched. The germline V gene has CDR1 SGHRS and CDR2 YFSETQ. CDR3 region: CASSFGLAGHSYNEQFF. The CDR3 DNA follows: TGCGCCAGCAGCTTTGGACTAGCGGGCCACTCCTACAATGAGCAGTTCTTC.

This clonotype was detected many times. The CDR3 coding sequence is TGTGCCAGCAGTGCAGGACTTAACTCTGGAAACACCATATATTTT. Amino acid sequence: CASSAGLNSGNTIYF. J is TRBJ1-3 and V is TRBV28; D is unresolved. The germline V gene has CDR1 MDHEN and CDR2 SYDVKM. Trimming cost V 5 bases and J 0 bases, with 11 bases left between them. The CDR3 loop spans 15 amino acids.

There are many counts of this clonotype. The V and J genes are TRBV6-5 and TRBJ1-2; weak D call: TRBD1 (5 bases). CDR1 is MNHEY and CDR2 is SVGAGI in the germline V gene. The CDR3 spans 13 residues. The V and J ends lost 3 bases and 5 bases respectively, with 10 bases between them. The CDR3 coding sequence is TGTGCCAGCAGTTATGGGACGCCGTATGGCTACACCTTC. Protein product: CASSYGTPYGYTF.

This clonotype was detected many times. V is TRBV20-1 and J is TRBJ2-5; D might be TRBD2 (6 bases). Germline V lookup: CDR1 DFQATT, CDR2 SNEGSKA (reference sequence). CDR3 length: 14 residues. The V end lost 0 bases, the J end lost 2 bases, and 10 bases lay between the germline ends. The CDR3 spells CSARDFAGQETQYF. The CDR3 DNA is TGCAGTGCTAGAGATTTTGCGGGGCAAGAGACCCAGTACTTC.

In its sample, this clonotype was seen many times. The chain is built from TRBV5-1 and TRBJ1-3; 10 nucleotides line up with TRBD1. V trimming: 2 bases; J trimming: 0 bases; junction bases outside the gene matches: 8. In germline, CDR1 is SGHRS, CDR2 YFSETQ. There are 18 residues in the CDR3. CDR3 coding DNA: TGCGCCAGCAGCTTACCGACAGGGGGCCTATACTCTGGAAACACCATATATTTT. This encodes CASSLPTGGLYSGNTIYF.

This clonotype was seen ten or more times. This chain connects TRBV15 to TRBJ2-2; TRBD2 matches 7 bases. This CDR3 spans 16 amino acids. Germline CDR1 LNHNV, CDR2 YYDKDF (reference sequence). V was clipped by 4 bases and J by 3 bases; unmatched bases: 8. The CDR3 reads CATSILPGLHTGELFF. Written as DNA, the CDR3 is TGTGCCACCAGCATACTCCCGGGACTACACACCGGGGAGCTGTTTTTT.

This clonotype was observed at least ten times. The chain uses TRBV5-1 and TRBJ1-4; TRBD1 is a possible D gene (6 bases). Per the germline V gene, CDR1 is SGHRS and CDR2 is YFSETQ. The CDR3 runs to 14 residues. Trimming left V 0 bases short and J 4 bases short, with 7 bases between. The CDR3 bases are TGCGCCAGCAGCTTGGGACAGGTTAATGAAAAACTGTTTTTT. Translated, it gives CASSLGQVNEKLFF.

The sample holds many counts of this clonotype. The chain employs TRBV7-2 and TRBJ2-1; 9 bases line up with TRBD1. Germline-derived CDR1 and CDR2 are SGHTA and FQGNSA. The length of the CDR3 is 16 residues. The trim removed 2 bases at V and 4 bases at J, leaving 6 bases unmatched. This chain's CDR3 is CASSLWDRAPYNEQFF. In DNA form, the CDR3 reads TGTGCCAGCAGCTTATGGGACAGGGCTCCTTACAATGAGCAGTTCTTC. Together with reference TRBV7-2 and TRBJ2-1, the CDR3 gives the full variable domain: GAGVSQSPSNKVTEKGKDVELRCDPISGHTALYWYRQSLGQGLEFLIYFQGNSAPDKSGLPSDRFSAERTGGSVSTLTIQRTQQEDSAVYLCASSLWDRAPYNEQFFGPGTRLTVL.

This clonotype was seen repeatedly, ten times or more. V is TRBV29-1 and J is TRBJ2-1; maybe TRBD1 (5 bases). The V end lost 2 bases, the J end lost 2 bases, and 10 bases lay between the germline ends. This CDR3 contains 14 residues. Germline-derived CDR1 and CDR2 are SQVTM and ANQGSEA. This CDR3 reads CSVESVDTYNEQFF. The DNA of the CDR3 is TGCAGCGTTGAAAGCGTGGACACCTACAATGAGCAGTTCTTC.

At least ten counts were recorded for this clonotype. V gene TRBV6-5 combines with J gene TRBJ2-2, with unresolved D. CDR1 is MNHEY and CDR2 is SVGAGI in the germline V gene. This CDR3 is built from 14 residues. Trimming shortened V by 2 bases and J by 4 bases, and 8 bases separated the two germline ends. This CDR3 is CASSYSLGTGELFF. CDR3 sequence (DNA): TGTGCCAGCAGTTACAGTCTAGGCACCGGGGAGCTGTTTTTT.

The table lists this clonotype with many counts. The V gene is TRBV9, the J gene TRBJ2-1, with 12 bases fitting TRBD2. Germline V gene sequence: CDR1 SGDLS, CDR2 YYNGEE. V shed 0 bases and J 7 bases; nucleotides not matched to a gene: 17. The CDR3 totals 20 residues. The CDR3 protein is CASSVDGRLAGGPSGNEQFF. DNA for the CDR3: TGTGCCAGCAGCGTAGATGGGAGGCTAGCGGGAGGGCCCTCGGGGAATGAGCAGTTCTTC.

There are many counts of this clonotype. The chain links TRBV6-1 to TRBJ2-7; D uncertain. Germline lookup yields CDR1 MNHNS and CDR2 SASEGT. The CDR3 covers 14 residues. V gave up 7 bases and J gave up 2 bases, with 15 bases separating them. The CDR3 nucleotides read TGTGCCAGCACTCTTAGTCGAGACGCCTACGAGCAGTACTTC. Residues: CASTLSRDAYEQYF.

This clonotype was detected many times. This sequence joins TRBV20-1 and TRBJ2-1, with D possibly being TRBD2 (6 bases). V was pared by 6 bases and J by 4 bases, with 13 bases between. Germline-derived CDR1 and CDR2 are DFQATT and SNEGSKA (reference sequence). The CDR3 is made up of 13 amino acids. Here the CDR3 reads CSASGSGYNEQFF. CDR3 nucleotide sequence: TGCAGTGCCAGCGGTAGCGGTTACAATGAGCAGTTCTTC.

This clonotype was counted ten times or more. This rearrangement joins TRBV6-5 to TRBJ2-1; 9 bases map to TRBD2. The germline CDR1 and CDR2 sequences are MNHEY and SVGAGI. This CDR3 is built from 13 residues. V shed 7 bases and J 6 bases; nucleotides not matched to a gene: 4. The CDR3 loop reads CASNLLAGNEQFF. In DNA, the CDR3 is TGTGCCAGCAATTTACTAGCGGGCAATGAGCAGTTCTTC.

This clonotype has a count of ten or more. CDR3 residues: CASSLDRPINQPQHF. The CDR3 nucleotides read TGTGCCAGCTCACTGGACAGGCCAATCAATCAGCCCCAGCATTTT. The V gene is TRBV18, the J gene TRBJ1-5, with 7 bases that match TRBD1. Germline V lookup: CDR1 KGHSH, CDR2 LQKENI. The CDR3 runs 15 residues. Trimming at V came to 4 bases and at J to 3 bases, leaving 6 bases not matched to a gene.

This clonotype was recorded many times. This chain uses TRBV12-3 or TRBV12-4 with TRBJ2-3, with TRBD1 as a possible D gene (5 bases). The CDR3 sequence is 13 residues long. Trimming took 8 bases from V and 2 from J, leaving 11 bases between them. The CDR3 is CASGWGVTDTQYF. The CDR3 bases are TGTGCCAGCGGGTGGGGCGTCACAGATACGCAGTATTTT.

The J gene is TRBJ2-7, the V gene TRBV6-5; TRBD2 matches at 8 bases. The CDR3 has 15 residues. Per the germline V gene, CDR1 is MNHEY and CDR2 is SVGAGI. V shed 2 bases and J 0 bases; nucleotides not matched to a gene: 3. The CDR3, as DNA: TGTGCCAGCAGTTACCTCGGGGGGGGCTCCTACGAGCAGTACTTC. Translation: CASSYLGGGSYEQYF.

This clonotype was picked up a small number of times. As DNA, the CDR3 is TGTGCCAGCAGTTTGGGGACAGGGTGGGACGAGCAGTACTTC. Translated: CASSLGTGWDEQYF. The chain joins TRBV28 to TRBJ2-7; TRBD1 matches 9 bases. V shed 3 bases, J shed 5 bases, and the junction held 5 bases outside the gene matches. Germline V gene sequence: CDR1 MDHEN, CDR2 SYDVKM. The CDR3 is 14 residues long.

This clonotype was seen at least ten times. This sequence joins TRBV20-1 and TRBJ1-1; perhaps TRBD1 as D (6 bases). The CDR3 has 15 residues. The V and J ends lost 3 bases and 0 bases respectively, with 14 bases between them. Per germline, CDR1 DFQATT and CDR2 SNEGSKA (reference sequence). CDR3 loop: CSARPTSGVNTEAFF. CDR3 nucleotides: TGCAGTGCTAGGCCTACCTCAGGGGTGAACACTGAAGCTTTCTTT.

This clonotype came up many times. The chain employs TRBV20-1 and TRBJ2-2; D call uncertain. Trimming removed 6 bases from V and 2 bases from J, with 10 bases in between. The germline V gene has CDR1 DFQATT and CDR2 SNEGSKA (reference sequence). This CDR3 is 13 amino acids long. The CDR3 bases are TGCAGTGCACGGACCGACAACACCGGGGAGCTGTTTTTT. Translating gives CSARTDNTGELFF.

In DNA, the CDR3 is TGCAGTGCTAGAGGGTTAGCGGAGCACTACGAGCAGTACTTC. The encoded protein is CSARGLAEHYEQYF. The rearrangement uses TRBV20-1 and TRBJ2-7, with D possibly matching TRBD2 (6 bases). The CDR3 contains 14 residues. V lost 1 base, J lost 3 bases, and 13 bases lay in between. Germline CDR1 and CDR2: DFQATT and SNEGSKA (reference sequence).

V is TRBV4-3 and J is TRBJ2-5; TRBD2 aligns across 11 bases. The V and J ends lost 0 bases and 5 bases, in that order; junction bases with no gene match: 5. This CDR3 has 16 amino acids. Looked up from germline, CDR1 is LGHNA and CDR2 is YSLEER. DNA for the CDR3: TGCGCCAGCAGCCAAGATATAACTAGCGGGAGTGAGACCCAGTACTTC. Protein product: CASSQDITSGSETQYF.

This clonotype was picked up many times. The rearrangement joins TRBV27 to TRBJ1-1; unclear D gene. The CDR3 sequence is 13 residues long. Between the trimmed V and J ends, which lost 5 bases and 5 bases, there was a span of 12 bases. The germline V gene has CDR1 MNHEY and CDR2 SMNVEV (reference sequence). The CDR3, as DNA: TGTGCCAGCAGTAAAGGGATTTGGACTGAAGCTTTCTTT. Translating gives CASSKGIWTEAFF.

This clonotype has just a few counts. CDR3 loop: CASSQQVVSYEQYF. The DNA of the CDR3 is TGCGCCAGCAGTCAACAGGTGGTTTCCTACGAGCAGTACTTC. The V call is TRBV23-1, the J call TRBJ2-7, with D unclear. TRBV23-1 is labeled an ORF, and its function is uncertain. The CDR3 consists of 14 residues. The ends were cut back, 2 bases at V and 1 base at J, with 9 bases in the middle.

The chain carries TRBV20-1 and TRBJ2-7; D possibly uses TRBD1 or TRBD2 (6 bases each). Germline assignment: CDR1 DFQATT and CDR2 SNEGSKA (reference sequence). Trimming took 4 bases from V and 0 from J, leaving 13 bases between them. The CDR3 sequence is 14 residues long. CDR3 nucleotides: TGCAGTGCTAACAAAGGGGGGTACTCCTACGAGCAGTACTTC. Amino acid sequence: CSANKGGYSYEQYF.

V usage is TRBV7-9 and J usage is TRBJ2-1, with 11 positions matching TRBD2. The V gene's germline CDR1 is SEHNR and CDR2 FQNEAQ (reference sequence). Trimming cost V 0 bases and J 6 bases; bases outside gene matches: 4. The CDR3 is made up of 16 amino acids. The CDR3 DNA reads as TGTGCCAGCAGCTTAGCTCGACTAGCGGGGTTCAATGAGCAGTTCTTC. It specifies CASSLARLAGFNEQFF.

The table lists this clonotype with many counts. This CDR3 fails to terminate in the conserved phenylalanine or tryptophan, so it likely reflects a read error. The DNA is omitted, as the CDR3 cannot be located on it reliably, and the CDR3 follows TCRdb's listing. The genes are TRBV7-8 and TRBJ2-7; no DNA check was done on the table's D call, TRBD2. Germline values: CDR1 SGHVS, CDR2 FQNEAQ. The CDR3 extends over 9 residues, inclusive of both ends. The CDR3 here is CASSWDLTL.

This clonotype has at least ten counts. CDR3 sequence reads: CAWTGQFNEKLFF. The CDR3 bases are TGTGCCTGGACCGGACAGTTTAATGAAAAACTGTTTTTT. J is TRBJ1-4 and V is TRBV30; D may be TRBD1 (6 bases). The CDR3 is 13 residues long. The germline V gene encodes CDR1 GTSNPN and CDR2 SVGIG (reference sequence). The V end was cut by 4 bases, the J end by 4 bases, with 10 bases between. Variable domain in full (rest from reference TRBV30 and TRBJ1-4): SQTIHQWPATLVQPVGSPLSLECTVEGTSNPNLYWYRQAAGRGLQLLFYSVGIGQISSEVPQNLSASRPQDRQFILSSKKLLLSDSGFYLCAWTGQFNEKLFFGSGTQLSVL.

At least ten counts were recorded for this clonotype. This chain uses TRBV20-1 with TRBJ1-5; TRBD1 is a possible D gene (5 bases). V was pared by 3 bases and J by 5 bases, with 8 bases between. CDR3 length: 12 residues. Germline loops: CDR1 DFQATT, CDR2 SNEGSKA (reference sequence). The CDR3 nucleotides are TGCAGTGCTAGCAGACAGTATCAGCCCCAGCATTTT. As protein: CSASRQYQPQHF.